This T cell receptor (beta chain) was observed in a study of beta chain features in type 1 diabetes (dated by TCRdb to 2016 to 2019). About the study as a whole: Mean age, gender distribution, total cell number and subset yield did not differ between patients and healthy donors. A total of around 110,000,000 sorted cells were examined across all samples, and RNA yield correlated strongly with the number of cells per subset. The study compared TCRB repertoires of sorted circulating CD4+ T cell subsets between recently diagnosed type 1 diabetes patients and matched healthy donors. Naive and central memory subsets were obtained from all 30 or so donors, but regulatory and stem cell-like memory subsets were isolated from only 8 patients and roughly eight healthy donors. Summary of the overall study and its limitations: At VDJ recombination sites, type 1 diabetes patients had fewer insertions and more deleted nucleotides, which implies abnormalities in thymic rearrangement. A moderate but significant shortening of TCRB CDR3 length was observed in type 1 diabetes patients in all four CD4+ subsets. Shorter templates might have been favored by PCR, but patient and control samples were amplified and corrected together, so both groups would have been affected equally by any skew. Naive, central memory and regulatory TCRB repertoires appeared more similar among patients than among healthy donors. Because cDNA was sequenced instead of genomic DNA, activated cells with high expression could be over-represented, although the groups did not differ in activation or CD3 levels. HLA sub-analyses involved small numbers of individuals, so any influence of HLA type on TCRB rearrangement remained unresolved.

The High Capacity cDNA Reverse Transcription Kit was used to reverse transcribe all of the isolated RNA, meaning that expressed TCRB transcripts were what got sequenced. Naive, central memory and regulatory T cell samples underwent deep immunoSEQ sequencing, averaging roughly 3.5 million total reads per sample. Sorted cells were lysed in RLT buffer and RNA was extracted with DNase-treated RNeasy Micro or Mini kits, depending on cell number. Each cell subset was processed separately to prevent cross-contamination, with patient and healthy donor samples processed together. The immunoSEQ multiplex PCR was used to amplify TCRB sequences from cDNA, generating 87-bp fragments that spanned the CDR3 region. Sequencing of the amplicons was performed on the Illumina HiSeq platform. From the authors' description of their analysis: Synthetic template baselines were used to correct PCR bias computationally, reads within Hamming distance 2 were collapsed, and singletons that could not be merged were discarded. By aligning reads against IMGT, V, D and J genes, CDR3 length, and insertions or deletions at six rearrangement sites were assigned. Within each subset, clonotype counts were normalized to the number of sorted cells before true diversity and Gini coefficients were calculated with the tcR R package. The overlap coefficient, calculated on TCRB nucleotide sequences, was used to quantify repertoire sharing. Out-of-frame TCRB sequences from naive cells were analyzed to stand in for the pre-selection repertoire. What TCRdb holds here is the immuneACCESS table cut down to in-frame rearrangements. Part of the clones is not present; checked against another copy, under half of the missing clones reflect an unresolved V gene, and the others are unexplained. That table gives V, J and clone size, and the DNA gave D and trimming. The sample has 500,000 to 800,000 clones on record, around 12% of them singletons. Of the sample, 0.09% to 0.15% is held by the ten largest clones.

Each donor gave one peripheral blood draw, approximately 0.11 L on average, collected into heparinised tubes. A BD FACSAria II and a panel including CD45RO, CCR7, CD25, CD127, CD95 and CD27 were used to sort naive, central memory, regulatory and stem cell-like memory CD4+ T cells. A purity above 95% was achieved for all sorted populations. PBMCs were separated immediately by Lymphoprep density gradient centrifugation and were stained directly, without being cultured. So that batch effects would be minimized, each experiment stained and sorted samples in pairs, pairing one healthy donor with one patient. This clone was detected a few times. This receptor's antigen is unknown. No base qualities exist here, and no much larger clone lies one base off it. The germline V and J ends show losses of 7 bases and 3 bases respectively, and no gene match explains 5 bases of the junction. The germline V gene gives CDR1 as SNHLY and CDR2 as FYNNEI. The CDR3 starts with the cysteine, ends with the phenylalanine, and has 15 residues. Just CDR3 DNA is preserved here, 45 bases in frame from base 1.

Sequenced material: naive CD4+ T cells from blood. This sample's cell subset or site label indicates: true naive CD4+ T cells. This sequence was found in a young man with type 1 diabetes. The chain is encoded by TRBV2 joined to TRBJ2-1; 11 central nucleotides agree with TRBD2. The CDR3 region reads CASISGTSGYNEQFF. The nucleotide sequence is given as TGTGCCAGCATCTCCGGGACTAGCGGCTACAATGAGCAGTTCTTC.